What follows are 9 T cell receptor beta chains derived from one specimen sequenced in a study of early T cells in non-severe SARS-CoV-2 infection (dated by TCRdb to the early 2020s). To prepare the library, 5' RACE was applied. The sequencer listed for this sample is NextSeq 500. TCRdb cleaned the public reads at Q25 with fastp, built clones with MiXCR and kept in-frame beta chains. A single entry per CDR3 protein holds the most common genes and DNA from its merged rows. The sample data list 55,000 to 70,000 distinct CDR3 sequences, and around 4.2% of these were observed just once. The ten largest clones represent roughly 3.6% of the sample. Material: whole blood, obtained at baseline. The receptor set was obtained from an adult who was a healthcare worker with PCR-confirmed SARS-CoV-2 infection or an uninfected control (not recorded which). The donor label of this sample is uncertain.

This clonotype has only a few counts. This chain connects TRBV3-1 to TRBJ1-1, with 8 bases lining up with TRBD1. The V gene's germline CDR1 is LGHDT and CDR2 YNNKEL (reference sequence). The CDR3 is 15 residues long. V trimming: 3 bases; J trimming: 6 bases; junction bases outside the gene matches: 9. CDR3 nucleotide sequence: TGTGCCAGCAGCCAGGGACAGGAGAGACGGGCTGAAGCTTTCTTT. This codes for CASSQGQERRAEAFF.

This clonotype came up a few times. The CDR3: CASSLLGASTDTQYF. The CDR3 nucleotides read TGTGCCAGCAGCTTATTGGGGGCTAGCACAGATACGCAGTATTTT. This rearrangement joins TRBV11-1 to TRBJ2-3; possibly TRBD1 for D (6 bases). CDR1 and CDR2 from the germline V gene are SGHAT and FQDESV (reference sequence). The V and J ends lost 2 bases and 0 bases respectively, with 9 bases between them. This CDR3 spans 15 amino acids.

This clonotype was found a few times. The chain carries TRBV2 and TRBJ1-2; D unresolved. The ends were cut back, 4 bases at V and 4 bases at J, with 13 bases in the middle. Germline V gene lookup returns CDR1 SNHLY and CDR2 FYNNEI. The CDR3 has 14 residues. The CDR3 nucleotides are TGTGCCAGCAGTGTGGGCAGAACAATCTATGGCTACACCTTC. Its translation is CASSVGRTIYGYTF.

This clonotype was detected ten times or more. This chain connects TRBV20-1 to TRBJ2-1, with a tentative D call TRBD2 (5 bases). V was clipped by 6 bases and J by 5 bases, with 14 bases between them. The germline V gene has CDR1 DFQATT and CDR2 SNEGSKA (reference sequence). The CDR3 is 13 residues long. The CDR3 nucleotides read TGCAGTGCCCGACTAAGGCCGGACAATGAGCAGTTCTTC. Translating gives CSARLRPDNEQFF.

This clonotype came up many times. CDR3 coding DNA: TGCAGTGCCAGCGGGGGGACCACAGATACGCAGTATTTT. Encoded protein: CSASGGTTDTQYF. The chain recombines TRBV20-1 with TRBJ2-3; 9 nucleotides match TRBD2. The ends lost 6 bases at V and 2 bases at J; junction bases unmatched: 3. The CDR3 covers 13 residues. Germline CDR1 is DFQATT and CDR2 is SNEGSKA (reference sequence).

This clonotype showed up just a few times. This CDR3 is CASSYGDRNTEAFF. The CDR3 bases are TGTGCCAGCAGTTACGGGGACAGGAACACTGAAGCTTTCTTT. V is TRBV6-2 or TRBV6-3 and J is TRBJ1-1, with 7 bases identical to TRBD1. Germline V gives CDR1 MNHEY, CDR2 SVGEGT. The CDR3 consists of 14 residues. The V and J ends lost 2 bases and 1 base, in that order; junction bases with no gene match: 1.

This clonotype was seen more than once but under ten times. V and J are TRBV7-9 and TRBJ1-1, with D uncertain. Germline lookup yields CDR1 SEHNR and CDR2 FQNEAQ (reference sequence). The V gene lost 1 base and the J gene lost 5 bases, with 8 bases spanning the gap. The CDR3 is made up of 13 amino acids. The CDR3 DNA reads TGTGCCAGCAGCTTAGAAGTAGGGACTGAAGCTTTCTTT. It translates to CASSLEVGTEAFF.

A word on this clonotype: A read error is possible here, since a much larger clone lies one base away. The rearrangement links TRBV7-9 to TRBJ2-7; 8 nucleotides match TRBD1. Germline trimming cut 0 bases from V and 2 bases from J; bases unmatched to any gene: 3. The CDR3 runs 15 residues. Germline CDR1 SEHNR, CDR2 FQNEAQ (reference sequence). CDR3: CASSLAETGAYEQYF. Here the CDR3 DNA reads TGTGCCAGCAGCTTAGCCGAGACAGGGGCCTACGAGCAGTACTTC.

This clonotype has more than one count but fewer than ten. The genes are TRBV5-8 and TRBJ2-5; 10 bases agree with TRBD1. V dropped 0 bases and J dropped 0; count of bases not matched to a gene: 5. Germline values: CDR1 SGHTS, CDR2 YDEGEE. The CDR3 totals 17 residues. The CDR3 DNA follows: TGTGCCAGCAGCTTGGCTACGGGACAGGGGCACCAAGAGACCCAGTACTTC. It is translated as CASSLATGQGHQETQYF.